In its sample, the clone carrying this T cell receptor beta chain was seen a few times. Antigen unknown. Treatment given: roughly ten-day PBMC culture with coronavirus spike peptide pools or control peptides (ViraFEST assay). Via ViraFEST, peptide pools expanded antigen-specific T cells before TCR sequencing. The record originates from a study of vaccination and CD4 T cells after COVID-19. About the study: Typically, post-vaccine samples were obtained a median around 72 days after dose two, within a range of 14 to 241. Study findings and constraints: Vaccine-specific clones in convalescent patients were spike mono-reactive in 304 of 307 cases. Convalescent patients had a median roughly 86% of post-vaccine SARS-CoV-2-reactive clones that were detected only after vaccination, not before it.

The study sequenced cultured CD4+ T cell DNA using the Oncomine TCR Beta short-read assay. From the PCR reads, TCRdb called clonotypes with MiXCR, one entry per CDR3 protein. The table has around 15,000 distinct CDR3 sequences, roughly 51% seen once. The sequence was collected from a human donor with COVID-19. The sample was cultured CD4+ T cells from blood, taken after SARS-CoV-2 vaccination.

CDR3 in amino acids: CASRTGLAGTGELFF. The CDR3, as DNA: TGTGCCAGCAGAACGGGACTAGCGGGGACCGGGGAGCTGTTTTTT. The V call is TRBV7-2, the J call TRBJ2-2, with TRBD2 matching 13 bases. Trimming took 6 bases from V and 5 from J; bases not matched to a gene: 3. This CDR3 comprises 15 residues. CDR1 and CDR2 from the germline V gene are SGHTA and FQGNSA.